The text below deals with one T cell receptor (beta chain). No antigen is known for it. V lost 5 bases and J lost 4, with 19 bases in between. The germline gives CDR1 SNHLY, CDR2 FYNNEI. This CDR3 has 16 amino acids. The PCR had 60 Vbeta and 13 Jbeta primers. Repertoires were generated with immunoSEQ multiplex PCR, while TCRdb's copy carries only in-frame clones and drops some. Here the sample spans 200,000 or so clones, over 75% being singletons. These data originate in a study of cytomegalovirus exposure and HLA in healthy donors. Study-wide results and caveats: Cytomegalovirus association was assigned to under 200 TCR beta chains.

The chain links TRBV2 to TRBJ2-3; TRBD1 is a possible D gene (5 bases). The specimen was PBMCs. The source is a man aged 50 or older in good health and CMV-seronegative. CDR3 amino acids: CASSLTDLRGPDTQYF. The CDR3 bases are TGTGCCAGCAGTTTGACAGACCTTAGGGGCCCAGATACGCAGTATTTT.